In this sample, the clone carrying this TCR beta chain turned up once. During active infection, Seattle patients enrolled and were then monitored through disease. This entry belongs to a study of blood T cell repertoires in COVID-19. Across the whole study: COVID-19 samples from acute and convalescent phases originated in the United States, Italy and Spain. T cells, B-cell-depleted T cells, or PBMCs provided the cDNA or gDNA that served as material.

Repertoires were generated with immunoSEQ multiplex PCR, while TCRdb's copy carries only in-frame clones and drops some. This table has 300,000 to 450,000 clones, around 87% appearing once. The CDR3 runs to 18 residues. Germline V gene data show CDR1 as SGHDT and CDR2 as YYEEEE. The germline V and J ends were trimmed by 4 bases and 0 bases, with 22 bases remaining between them. The chain recombines TRBV5-6 with TRBJ1-1; D perhaps matches TRBD1 (5 bases). The material sequenced was peripheral blood. This TCR derives from a woman aged 55-70 years with COVID-19, enrolled during active disease. This chain's CDR3 is CASSPLGGPSPMNTEAFF. The CDR3 bases are TGTGCCAGCAGCCCCTTGGGGGGACCGTCCCCTATGAACACTGAAGCTTTCTTT. Complete variable domain (other parts from reference TRBV5-6 and TRBJ1-1): DAGVTQSPTHLIKTRGQQVTLRCSPKSGHDTVSWYQQALGQGPQFIFQYYEEEERQRGNFPDRFSGHQFPNYSSELNVNALLLGDSALYLCASSPLGGPSPMNTEAFFGQGTRLTVV.